This is a list of T cell receptor beta chains from one sample in a study of cytomegalovirus exposure and HLA in healthy donors. Profiling relied on immunoSEQ multiplex PCR, and the TCRdb table lists in-frame clones only, not all of them. Of more than 95,000 clones listed, roughly 85% are singletons. The sample comprised PBMCs. The receptors derive from a man aged 60-69 years in good health and CMV-seropositive. CDR3s include the opening cysteine and the closing phenylalanine or tryptophan. A D gene is named only where the DNA matches it firmly. The size field is filled for only some rows; it gives once, few, many or a size class.

CASSPRGANTGELFF TGCGCCAGCAGCCCGCGGGGGGCGAACACCGGGGAGCTGTTTTTT TRBV4-3 . TRBD2 TRBJ2-2
CASSQQTQGNTEAFF TGTGCCAGCAGCCAACAGACACAGGGGAACACTGAAGCTTTCTTT TRBV5-4 few . TRBJ1-1
CASSVYRVDNEQFF TGTGCCAGCAGCGTGTACAGGGTGGACAATGAGCAGTTCTTC TRBV9 few . TRBJ2-1
CASSIDKFEAFF TGTGCCAGTAGTATCGACAAGTTTGAAGCTTTCTTT TRBV19 few . TRBJ1-1
CASSPTGVEETQYF TGTGCCAGCAGCCCGACAGGGGTAGAAGAGACCCAGTACTTC TRBV5-4 . TRBD1 TRBJ2-5
CASSSTVGQASYGYTF TGTGCCAGCAGCTCGACTGTCGGACAGGCGAGCTATGGCTACACCTTC TRBV5-5 . TRBD1 TRBJ1-2
CASSLSQGGQPQHF TGTGCCAGCAGTTTATCACAGGGGGGCCAGCCCCAGCATTTT TRBV28 . TRBD1 TRBJ1-5
CASSLKSQPQHF TGTGCCAGCAGTTTAAAGAGTCAGCCCCAGCATTTT TRBV28 . . TRBJ1-5
CASTEGTDTQYF TGTGCCAGCACGGAGGGCACAGATACGCAGTATTTT TRBV5-4 . . TRBJ2-3
CASRRDRGRDGANVLTF TGTGCCAGCCGCCGGGACAGGGGGCGAGATGGGGCCAACGTCCTGACTTTC TRBV27 once TRBD1 TRBJ2-6
CASNRAGDTGELFF TGTGCCAGCAATCGAGCAGGGGACACCGGGGAGCTGTTTTTT TRBV2 . . TRBJ2-2
CASSPGTSGGRSEQFF TGCGCCAGCAGCCCGGGGACTAGCGGGGGAAGGAGTGAGCAGTTCTTC TRBV5-1 . TRBD2 TRBJ2-1
CASSLQQTGRYGYTF TGTGCCAGCAGTTTACAACAGACAGGGCGCTATGGCTACACCTTC TRBV28 . TRBD1 TRBJ1-2
CAISRSGGSTDTQYF TGTGCCATCAGCCGTAGCGGGGGGAGCACAGATACGCAGTATTTT TRBV7-2 . TRBD2 TRBJ2-3
CASSLTGNTEAFF TGTGCCAGCAGCTTGACAGGTAACACTGAAGCTTTCTTT TRBV5-5 . . TRBJ1-1
CASSQQGFSEAFF TGCGCCAGCAGCCAACAGGGGTTCTCTGAAGCTTTCTTT TRBV4-3 . . TRBJ1-1
CASSPGGGPGEQYF TGCGCCAGCAGCCCCGGGGGGGGGCCGGGCGAGCAGTACTTC TRBV5-1 . TRBD2 TRBJ2-7
CASRGQGPNVLTF TGTGCCAGCAGGGGACAGGGTCCCAACGTCCTGACTTTC TRBV7-9 few TRBD1 TRBJ2-6
CASSPGQGKNIQYF TGTGCCAGCTCCCCGGGACAGGGGAAAAACATTCAGTACTTC TRBV18 . TRBD1 TRBJ2-4
CASSIPQGKMRSNQPQHF TGTGCCAGTAGTATTCCCCAGGGGAAGATGCGAAGCAATCAGCCCCAGCATTTT TRBV19 . . TRBJ1-5
CASRPAGNEQFF TGTGCCAGCAGGCCCGCAGGTAATGAGCAGTTCTTC TRBV6-6 . . TRBJ2-1
CASSEGQGRYF TGTGCCAGCAGTGAAGGCCAGGGTCGGTACTTC TRBV2 . . TRBJ2-7
CASSDSWAISIQYF TGTGCCAGCAGTGACTCCTGGGCCATATCCATTCAGTACTTC TRBV6-4 . . TRBJ2-4
CASSYRRPGQENGYTF TGTGCCAGCAGTTACCGTAGGCCGGGACAGGAGAATGGCTACACCTTC TRBV6-6 . TRBD1 TRBJ1-2
CASSLAGSFYGYTF TGTGCCAGCAGCTTGGCCGGTTCATTCTATGGCTACACCTTC TRBV5-5 . . TRBJ1-2
CAPCAGPGELFF TGCGCCCCCTGCGCAGGGCCCGGGGAGCTGTTTTTT TRBV10-2 . . TRBJ2-2
CASSPSGLPFQETQYF TGTGCCAGCAGCCCCTCGGGACTACCCTTCCAAGAGACCCAGTACTTC TRBV4-2 . TRBD2 TRBJ2-5
CASTRGDTNTEAFF TGTGCCAGCACCAGGGGGGACACTAACACTGAAGCTTTCTTT TRBV6-5 few TRBD1 TRBJ1-1
CASSPDRGRDTGELFF TGTGCCAGCAGCCCGGACAGGGGAAGGGACACCGGGGAGCTGTTTTTT TRBV5-8 . TRBD1 TRBJ2-2
CASSVLAGSTDTQYF TGTGCCAGCAGTGTACTAGCGGGGAGCACAGATACGCAGTATTTT TRBV6-1 . TRBD2 TRBJ2-3
CASSLGGPAGSQETQYF TGTGCCAGCAGCTTGGGGGGCCCAGCGGGGTCCCAAGAGACCCAGTACTTC TRBV5-4 . TRBD2 TRBJ2-5
CASSYEGGTGNTIYF TGTGCCAGCAGTTATGAAGGGGGCACTGGAAACACCATATATTTT TRBV6-5 . TRBD1 TRBJ1-3
CASSFGRSYNEQFF TGTGCCAGCAGTTTTGGAAGGAGCTACAATGAGCAGTTCTTC TRBV27 . . TRBJ2-1
CASSRDRVGEQYF TGTGCCAGCAGCCGGGACAGGGTTGGCGAGCAGTACTTC TRBV6-1 . TRBD1 TRBJ2-7
CASSLTGMEDF TGTGCCAGCAGTCTGACAGGGATGGAGGACTTC TRBV2 . TRBD1 TRBJ2-7
CASSWSPGEETQYF TGTGCCAGCAGCTGGTCCCCGGGGGAAGAGACCCAGTACTTC TRBV5-5 few . TRBJ2-5
CASGLGSTNEKLFF TGTGCTAGTGGTTTGGGTAGCACTAATGAAAAACTGTTTTTT TRBV12-5 . . TRBJ1-4
CASSRDILAEAFF TGTGCCAGCAGCAGGGACATACTCGCTGAAGCTTTCTTT TRBV7-7 once . TRBJ1-1
CASSYSKGQGGGGYTF TGTGCCAGCAGTTACTCGAAAGGACAGGGAGGTGGTGGCTACACCTTC TRBV6-5 . TRBD1 TRBJ1-2
CSSSFRGTDTGELFF TGTTCCAGCAGCTTTCGAGGGACTGACACCGGGGAGCTGTTTTTT TRBV7-9 . . TRBJ2-2
CASSLVAANTGELFF TGCGCCAGCAGCTTGGTAGCTGCGAACACCGGGGAGCTGTTTTTT TRBV5-1 once . TRBJ2-2
CASSVDGGGELFF TGTGCCAGCAGCGTAGATGGAGGCGGGGAGCTGTTTTTT TRBV9 once . TRBJ2-2
CSSTLGVASSYEQYF TGTTCCAGCACCTTAGGGGTGGCTAGCTCCTACGAGCAGTACTTC TRBV7-9 . . TRBJ2-7
CASSWDRLGDQPQHF TGTGCCAGCAGTTGGGACAGGTTGGGGGATCAGCCCCAGCATTTT TRBV7-9 . TRBD1 TRBJ1-5
CASSLGAGAEGYTF TGCGCCAGCAGCTTGGGAGCAGGGGCGGAAGGCTACACCTTC TRBV5-1 . . TRBJ1-2